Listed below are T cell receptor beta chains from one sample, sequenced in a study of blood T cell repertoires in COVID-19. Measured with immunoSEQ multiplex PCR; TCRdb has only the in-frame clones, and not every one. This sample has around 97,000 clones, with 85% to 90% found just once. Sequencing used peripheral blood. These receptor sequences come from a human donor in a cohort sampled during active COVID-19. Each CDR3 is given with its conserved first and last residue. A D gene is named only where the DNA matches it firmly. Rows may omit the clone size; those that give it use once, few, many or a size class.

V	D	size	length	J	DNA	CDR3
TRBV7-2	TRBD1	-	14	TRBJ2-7	TGTGCCAGCAGCCCACCGGGACAGCCTTACGAGCAGTACTTC	CASSPPGQPYEQYF
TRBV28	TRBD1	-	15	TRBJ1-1	TGTGCCAGCAGTAACCGGGACAGGGGTCTTACTGAAGCTTTCTTT	CASSNRDRGLTEAFF
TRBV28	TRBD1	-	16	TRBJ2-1	TGTGCCAGCAGTTCAACAGGGGGCCTCTCCTACAATGAGCAGTTCTTC	CASSSTGGLSYNEQFF
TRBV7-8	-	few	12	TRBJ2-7	TGTGCCAGCAGCCCCTTACCGGGGGAGCAGTACTTC	CASSPLPGEQYF
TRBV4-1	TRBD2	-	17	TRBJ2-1	TGCGCCAGCAGCCAAGTAATGACTAGCGGGAGTTACAATGAGCAGTTCTTC	CASSQVMTSGSYNEQFF
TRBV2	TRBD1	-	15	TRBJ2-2	TGTGCCAGCAGTTCCGGTAGGGGGCATGGCGGGGAGCTGTTTTTT	CASSSGRGHGGELFF
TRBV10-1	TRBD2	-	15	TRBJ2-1	TGCGCCAGCAGTGAAAGCGGGGGGGCCCACAATGAGCAGTTCTTC	CASSESGGAHNEQFF
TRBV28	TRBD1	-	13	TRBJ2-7	TGTGCCAGCAGTTTACCGGACAGGGGTGAGCAGTACTTC	CASSLPDRGEQYF
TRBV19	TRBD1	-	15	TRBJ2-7	TGTGCCAGTAGCCCCCGGGACAGGCCCACCTACGAGCAGTACTTC	CASSPRDRPTYEQYF
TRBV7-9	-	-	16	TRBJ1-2	TGTGCCAGCAGCTTTTCAGACGGTCTCGGGGACTATGGCTACACCTTC	CASSFSDGLGDYGYTF
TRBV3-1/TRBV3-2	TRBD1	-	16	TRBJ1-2	TGTGCCAGCAGCCTGCGCGGACAGGGGGCTGGCTATGGCTACACCTTC	CASSLRGQGAGYGYTF
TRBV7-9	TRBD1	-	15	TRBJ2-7	TGTGCCACCGAGACCGGGGACAGGGGGCCGGGGGAGCAGTACTTC	CATETGDRGPGEQYF
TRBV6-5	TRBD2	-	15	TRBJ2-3	TGTGCCAGCAGTTACCAATGGACTAGTTCAGATACGCAGTATTTT	CASSYQWTSSDTQYF
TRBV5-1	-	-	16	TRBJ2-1	TGCGCCAGCAGCTTGCAGGCCTATGGCTCCTACAATGAGCAGTTCTTC	CASSLQAYGSYNEQFF
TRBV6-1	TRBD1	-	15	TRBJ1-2	TGTGCCAGCAGTGAACTATGGGACAGTACCTATGGCTACACCTTC	CASSELWDSTYGYTF
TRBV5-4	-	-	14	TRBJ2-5	TGTGCCAGCAGCTTGGTCGGAGGACAAGAGACCCAGTACTTC	CASSLVGGQETQYF
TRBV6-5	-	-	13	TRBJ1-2	TGTGCCAGCAGAGTACAGGGAAACTATGGCTACACCTTC	CASRVQGNYGYTF
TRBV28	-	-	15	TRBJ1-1	TGTGCCAGCAGTCCGGGGGGCAGCATGAACACTGAAGCTTTCTTT	CASSPGGSMNTEAFF
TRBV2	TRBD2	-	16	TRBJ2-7	TGTGCCAGCAGTGAATCGGGACTAGCGGGAGTCCACGAGCAGTACTTC	CASSESGLAGVHEQYF
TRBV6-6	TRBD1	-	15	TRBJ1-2	TGTGCCAGCAGTTACTCGACGGACAGGGTGGGTGGCTACACCTTC	CASSYSTDRVGGYTF
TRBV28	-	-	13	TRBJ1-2	TGTGCCAGCAGTTTAGGGGGCGACTATGGCTACACCTTC	CASSLGGDYGYTF
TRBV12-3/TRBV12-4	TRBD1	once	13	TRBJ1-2	TGTGCCAGCAGTTCGGGACAGGGCTATGGCTACACCTTC	CASSSGQGYGYTF
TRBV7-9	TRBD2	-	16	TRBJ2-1	TGTGCCAGCAGCCAACGGGTAGTAGCGGGGAACAATGAGCAGTTCTTC	CASSQRVVAGNNEQFF
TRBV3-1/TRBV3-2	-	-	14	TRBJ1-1	TGTGCCAGCAGCCAAGTATGGGGGGGCACTGAAGCTTTCTTT	CASSQVWGGTEAFF
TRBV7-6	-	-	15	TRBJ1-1	TGTGCCAGCAGCCTAGGGGAGGGGATGAACACTGAAGCTTTCTTT	CASSLGEGMNTEAFF
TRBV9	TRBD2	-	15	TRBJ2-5	TGTGCCAGCAGCGTAGTGGGACTAGATTTGGAGACCCAGTACTTC	CASSVVGLDLETQYF
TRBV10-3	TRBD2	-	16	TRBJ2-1	TGTGCCATCAGTGACGCGGGACTAGGGGCCTACAATGAGCAGTTCTTC	CAISDAGLGAYNEQFF
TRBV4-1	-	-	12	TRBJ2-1	TGCGCCAGCAGCCTAAGCAGGGATGAGCAGTTCTTC	CASSLSRDEQFF
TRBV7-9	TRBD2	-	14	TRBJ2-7	TGTGCCAGCAGCTCCGCTAGCGGGGCCTACGAGCAGTACTTC	CASSSASGAYEQYF
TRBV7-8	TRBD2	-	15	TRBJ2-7	TGTGCCAGCAGCTTATCCCTAGCGGGGGACTACGAGCAGTACTTC	CASSLSLAGDYEQYF
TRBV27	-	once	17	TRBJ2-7	TGTGCCAGCAGTATACGGGACTCCAGCGGGCTTGCCTACGAGCAGTACTTC	CASSIRDSSGLAYEQYF
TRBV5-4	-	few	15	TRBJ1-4	TGTGCCAGCAGCCAAGGGGTAGGGGCTAATGAAAAACTGTTTTTT	CASSQGVGANEKLFF
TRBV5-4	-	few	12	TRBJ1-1	TGTGCCAGCAGCTTGCAGGCAACTGAAGCTTTCTTT	CASSLQATEAFF
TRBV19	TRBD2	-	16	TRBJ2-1	TGTGCCAGTTACGACCCGGGACTAGCGGGGAACTCTGAGCAGTTCTTC	CASYDPGLAGNSEQFF
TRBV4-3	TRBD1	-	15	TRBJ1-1	TGCGCCAGCAGCACGGACAGGGCCAGGAACACTGAAGCTTTCTTT	CASSTDRARNTEAFF
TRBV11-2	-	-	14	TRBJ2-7	TGTGCCAGCAGAGAACAGAGTCAGACCTACGAGCAGTACTTC	CASREQSQTYEQYF
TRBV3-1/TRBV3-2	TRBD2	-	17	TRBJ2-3	TGTGCCAGCAGCCACTACCTAGCGGGGCCGAGCACAGATACGCAGTATTTT	CASSHYLAGPSTDTQYF
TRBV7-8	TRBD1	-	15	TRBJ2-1	TGTGCCAGCAGCCCAAACAGGGGGGCCTACAATGAGCAGTTCTTC	CASSPNRGAYNEQFF
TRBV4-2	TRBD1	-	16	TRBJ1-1	TGTGCCAGCAGCCAAGCTAGGGGACAGGGCGGCACTGAAGCTTTCTTT	CASSQARGQGGTEAFF
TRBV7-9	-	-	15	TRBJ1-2	TGTGCCAGCAGCCCCCCCACCTTGACAGGATGGGGCTACACCTTC	CASSPPTLTGWGYTF
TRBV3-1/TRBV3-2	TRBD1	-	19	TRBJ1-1	TGTGCCAGCAGCCAAGACCGACCGGGACAGGCCGCCTTGAACACTGAAGCTTTCTTT	CASSQDRPGQAALNTEAFF
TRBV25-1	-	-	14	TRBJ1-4	TGTGCCAGCAGCCGTGGAGGCCTTAATGAAAAACTGTTTTTT	CASSRGGLNEKLFF
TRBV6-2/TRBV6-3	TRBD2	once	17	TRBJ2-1	TGTGCCAGCAGTACGGGACTAGCGGGATACTCCTACAATGAGCAGTTCTTC	CASSTGLAGYSYNEQFF
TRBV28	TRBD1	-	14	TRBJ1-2	TGTGCCAGCAGTTTGCCAGGGGGCGCGGTAGGCTACACCTTC	CASSLPGGAVGYTF
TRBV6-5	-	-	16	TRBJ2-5	TGTGCCAGCAGTTACTCCGGGTCAAAAGGCGGGGAGACCCAGTACTTC	CASSYSGSKGGETQYF
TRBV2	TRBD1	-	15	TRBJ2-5	TGTGCCAGCAGTGAATGGACAGGGGAGGAAGAGACCCAGTACTTC	CASSEWTGEEETQYF
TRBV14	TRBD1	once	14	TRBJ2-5	TGTGCCAGCAGCCACCACAGGGGGCGGGAGACCCAGTACTTC	CASSHHRGRETQYF
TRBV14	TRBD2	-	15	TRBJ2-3	TGTGCCAGCAGCCATAGCGGGAGGATGACAGATACGCAGTATTTT	CASSHSGRMTDTQYF
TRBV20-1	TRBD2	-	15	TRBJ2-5	TGCAGTGCTAGTGGCGGGGGGGACTTCCAAGAGACCCAGTACTTC	CSASGGGDFQETQYF
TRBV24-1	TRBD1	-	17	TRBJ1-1	TGTGCCACCAGTGATTTGCTTCAGGGGGCTAGGAACACTGAAGCTTTCTTT	CATSDLLQGARNTEAFF
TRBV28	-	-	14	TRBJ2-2	TGTGCCAGCAGTTTAGTGCAGGGGGGCGGGGAGCTGTTTTTT	CASSLVQGGGELFF
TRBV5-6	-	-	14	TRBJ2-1	TGTGCCAGCAGCTTGTCATTCGGGTACAATGAGCAGTTCTTC	CASSLSFGYNEQFF
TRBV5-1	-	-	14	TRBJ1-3	TGCGCCAGCAGCTTGTCAGGGACTGGAAACACCATATATTTT	CASSLSGTGNTIYF
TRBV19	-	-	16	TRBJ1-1	TGTGCCAGTAGTATTTTCGTTGGGGGGATGGACACTGAAGCTTTCTTT	CASSIFVGGMDTEAFF
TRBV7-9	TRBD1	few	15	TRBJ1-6	TGTGCCAGCAGCACCGGAGGGGGCAATAATTCACCCCTCCACTTT	CASSTGGGNNSPLHF
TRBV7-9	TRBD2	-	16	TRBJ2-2	TGTGCCAGCAGCACTACGGGGGGGCAAGGCACCGGGGAGCTGTTTTTT	CASSTTGGQGTGELFF
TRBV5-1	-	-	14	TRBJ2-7	TGCGCCAGCAGCTTTGGACCCAGGGCCTACGAGCAGTACTTC	CASSFGPRAYEQYF
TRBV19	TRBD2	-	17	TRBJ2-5	TGTGCCAGTAGCCTCGGACGGTCGGGAGGTTACCAAGAGACCCAGTACTTC	CASSLGRSGGYQETQYF